This TCR beta chain is drawn from a study of T cell clonotyping in hematopoietic cell transplantation. The CDR3 covers 13 residues. Germline V gives CDR1 KGHSH, CDR2 LQKENI. V was clipped by 6 bases and J by 1 base, with 8 bases between them. The table came from immunoSEQ multiplex PCR; TCRdb's copy has only in-frame clones and leaves some out. The table has just over 4,000 clones, roughly 94% seen once; the top ten hold over 0.8%. This chain joins TRBV18 and TRBJ2-3; D not certain. Sequenced here: PBMCs, sampled 30 days after allogeneic stem cell transplant. The sequence came from a male patient in his fifties who had an allogeneic stem cell transplant from a related donor, so the T cells may come from the graft donor. Some clones in this sample may be carry-over from other donors' samples. As DNA, the CDR3 is TGTGCCAGCTCCCGGACCCGCACAGATACGCAGTATTTT. Protein: CASSRTRTDTQYF.